This is a list of T cell receptor beta chains from one sample in a study of cytomegalovirus exposure and HLA in healthy donors. The assay was immunoSEQ multiplex PCR, and TCRdb's table has in-frame clones only and misses some. The data contain approximately 100,000 clones, 74% of them singletons. Sequenced sample: PBMCs. The receptors shown here come from a human donor in good health. Each CDR3 is given with its conserved first and last residue. The D gene is left open where the match is weak. Where a row states a size, it is once, few, many or the class of an expanded clone; other rows omit it.

v_call	j_call	d_call	clone_size	cdr3_aa	cdr3_nt
TRBV19	TRBJ1-1	-	few	CASSIEGSPNTEAFF	TGTGCCAGTAGTATAGAGGGCAGCCCGAACACTGAAGCTTTCTTT
TRBV6-5	TRBJ1-4	-	-	CASSYSRPTAGEKLFF	TGTGCCAGCAGTTACTCGCGACCCACAGCTGGTGAAAAACTGTTTTTT
TRBV19	TRBJ1-2	-	-	CASTFAGAKHYGYTF	TGTGCCAGTACCTTCGCAGGGGCTAAGCACTATGGCTACACCTTC
TRBV5-8	TRBJ1-1	-	-	CASSLLPLNTEAFF	TGTGCCAGCAGCTTGCTTCCCCTGAACACTGAAGCTTTCTTT
TRBV5-1	TRBJ2-7	TRBD1	-	CASGPTGGFYEQYF	TGCGCCAGCGGACCGACAGGGGGCTTCTACGAGCAGTACTTC
TRBV30	TRBJ1-5	TRBD1	-	CAWGTGAAGNQPQHF	TGTGCCTGGGGGACAGGGGCGGCGGGCAATCAGCCCCAGCATTTT
TRBV29-1	TRBJ2-2	TRBD1	-	CSVEDRGRIGELFF	TGCAGCGTTGAAGACAGGGGGCGGATCGGGGAGCTGTTTTTT
TRBV5-5	TRBJ1-1	TRBD1	-	CASSLPGGPEAFF	TGTGCCAGCAGCTTGCCAGGGGGCCCCGAAGCTTTCTTT
TRBV2	TRBJ2-5	-	few	CASSEDGRGVETQYF	TGTGCCAGCAGTGAAGATGGCAGGGGGGTAGAGACCCAGTACTTC
TRBV5-6	TRBJ2-1	TRBD1	few	CASSLAGQGADEQFF	TGTGCCAGCAGCTTGGCGGGACAGGGGGCCGATGAGCAGTTCTTC
TRBV6-1	TRBJ1-2	-	-	CASSPQGNYGYTF	TGTGCCAGCAGCCCCCAGGGAAACTATGGCTACACCTTC
TRBV5-1	TRBJ1-1	-	-	CASSLQGRMNTEAFF	TGCGCCAGCAGCTTGCAGGGGAGAATGAACACTGAAGCTTTCTTT
TRBV7-8	TRBJ2-2	-	once	CASSSRRAATGNTGELFF	TGTGCCAGCAGCTCAAGGAGGGCAGCCACTGGGAACACCGGGGAGCTGTTTTTT
TRBV27	TRBJ1-1	-	-	CASHFRAATLNTEAFF	TGTGCCAGCCACTTCCGTGCCGCGACACTGAACACTGAAGCTTTCTTT
TRBV5-4	TRBJ2-2	-	-	CASSSPRGTGELFF	TGTGCCAGCAGCTCACCCCGAGGGACCGGGGAGCTGTTTTTT
TRBV9	TRBJ1-1	-	-	CASSVGRVNTEAFF	TGTGCCAGCAGCGTAGGTCGGGTGAACACTGAAGCTTTCTTT
TRBV27	TRBJ1-2	-	-	CASKAGAPHGYTF	TGTGCCAGCAAGGCAGGGGCGCCCCATGGCTACACCTTC
TRBV19	TRBJ1-1	-	-	CATKPFIQGNTEAFF	TGTGCCACTAAACCCTTCATACAGGGAAACACTGAAGCTTTCTTT
TRBV29-1	TRBJ2-7	TRBD1	-	CSATYRDRPYEQYF	TGCAGCGCCACCTACCGGGACAGACCCTACGAGCAGTACTTC
TRBV13	TRBJ2-7	TRBD2	-	CASSTGGGTGTSGSYEQYF	TGTGCCAGCAGCACTGGGGGGGGGACCGGGACTAGCGGCTCCTACGAGCAGTACTTC
TRBV2	TRBJ1-1	TRBD1	-	CASSGQGKNTEAFF	TGTGCCAGCAGTGGACAGGGCAAGAACACTGAAGCTTTCTTT
TRBV28	TRBJ1-5	TRBD1	-	CASSPGVTGEVSRNQPQHF	TGTGCCAGCAGTCCCGGAGTCACAGGGGAAGTGAGCAGAAATCAGCCCCAGCATTTT
TRBV6-1	TRBJ1-2	-	-	CAIGGHLNYGYTF	TGTGCCATAGGGGGTCACCTAAACTATGGCTACACCTTC
TRBV29-1	TRBJ2-1	-	-	CSVYDSDRENYNEQFF	TGCAGCGTTTACGATTCGGATCGGGAGAACTACAATGAGCAGTTCTTC
TRBV30	TRBJ2-3	-	-	CAWSTSGGSTDTQYF	TGTGCCTGGAGTACCTCCGGGGGTAGCACAGATACGCAGTATTTT
TRBV2	TRBJ2-1	TRBD2	-	CASSVAGGAYNEQFF	TGTGCCAGCAGTGTAGCGGGGGGGGCCTACAATGAGCAGTTCTTC
TRBV6-5	TRBJ2-7	-	-	CASSSETGMTYEQYF	TGTGCCAGCAGTTCGGAGACGGGAATGACCTACGAGCAGTACTTC
TRBV4-3	TRBJ2-3	-	-	CASSQDRPQPFSPDTQYF	TGCGCCAGCAGCCAAGATCGCCCGCAGCCGTTTAGCCCAGATACGCAGTATTTT
TRBV5-6	TRBJ1-1	TRBD1	-	CASSWGQGSSSTEAFF	TGTGCCAGCAGCTGGGGACAGGGATCGTCGTCCACTGAAGCTTTCTTT
TRBV5-4	TRBJ2-7	TRBD2	-	CASSLGTSDPTKQYF	TGTGCCAGCAGCTTGGGGACTAGCGATCCTACGAAGCAGTACTTC
TRBV4-3	TRBJ2-7	TRBD1	-	CASSLGQGAYEQYF	TGCGCCAGCAGCCTAGGACAGGGAGCCTACGAGCAGTACTTC
TRBV27	TRBJ2-1	TRBD2	-	CASSSWLAGGNMNEQFF	TGTGCCAGCAGTTCCTGGCTAGCGGGAGGGAATATGAATGAGCAGTTCTTC
TRBV7-6	TRBJ2-2	TRBD2	-	CASSVQTSGGHANTGELFF	TGTGCCAGCAGCGTACAGACTAGCGGGGGGCACGCGAACACCGGGGAGCTGTTTTTT
TRBV27	TRBJ2-1	TRBD2	-	CASTVGGAGVRFNEQFF	TGTGCCAGCACCGTGGGGGGAGCGGGAGTTCGATTCAATGAGCAGTTCTTC
TRBV14	TRBJ2-7	-	-	CASSSTLGGPYEQYF	TGTGCCAGCAGCTCGACATTGGGGGGACCCTACGAGCAGTACTTC
TRBV2	TRBJ2-2	TRBD1	-	CASRAGTGRTGELFF	TGTGCCAGCAGGGCCGGGACAGGGAGGACCGGGGAGCTGTTTTTT
TRBV15	TRBJ1-5	-	-	CATSIRGNQPQHF	TGTGCCACCAGCATCAGGGGTAATCAGCCCCAGCATTTT